This T cell receptor (beta chain) was captured by sequencing in a study of blood T cells in healthy people across ages (dated by TCRdb to 2013 to 2016). General notes on the study: In model experiments, template switching captured about one uniquely barcoded TCR beta cDNA molecule for every two T cells. The study measured age-related changes in TCR beta repertoire diversity using deep sequencing normalized with unique cDNA molecular identifiers. The donors were split into four age groups: young (average around 15 years), middle-aged (about 40), aged (approximately 59) and long-lived (over 75). To avoid experimental bias, donors of different ages were distributed randomly across sequencing lanes. Two additional independent replicas of 1 million unique cDNA reads from the same blood draw were analyzed for two donors (one aged 18 to 29 and one aged 80 or older). Overall study results and their limits: Estimates of total diversity from one million sequenced T cells were regarded as lower bounds and underestimates. Observed TCR beta diversity correlated strongly with the percentage of naive T cells measured by flow cytometry. Donor CMV infection status was unknown, potentially confounding age-related changes in expanded clonotypes. Compared with the aged group, the long-lived group had more naive CD4+ T cells, fewer expanded clones and increased TCR diversity, a pattern suggesting age selection. Since profiling was done on bulk unsorted PBMCs, naive and antigen-experienced compartments could not be conclusively compared. As age increased, observed TCR beta diversity per million T cells dropped in a roughly linear way, and a significant reduction was already evident by age about 40.

In this sample, this clonotype turned up a few times. The clone's antigen remains unknown. Base qualities are missing; no much larger clone stands one base away. Library construction relied on 5' RACE. Sequencer: Illumina HiSeq 2500. A second roughly 6 to 11 cycle PCR used a sample-barcoded 5' primer and a J-beta primer mix. A template-switch 5' adaptor carrying 12 random nucleotides introduced a unique molecular identifier onto each TCR beta cDNA molecule. At least 2.5 million CDR3-containing paired-end reads were obtained from each sample. First-strand cDNA synthesis was performed from all RNA using the Mint cDNA synthesis kit, with priming by a TRBC-specific oligonucleotide. After uracil-DNA glycosylase treatment, a first 18-cycle PCR used universal primers M1SS and BC2_uni_R on all cDNA. Turning to the authors' computational methods: Each sample was normalized by randomly selecting 1 million high-quality reads, each carrying a distinct molecular identifier. Reads sharing molecular identifiers were discarded rather than binned into consensus sequences. MiTCR, run with a Q25 quality threshold and the strictest error-elimination algorithm, handled CDR3 identification, clonotype clustering and error correction. A nonparametric unseen species model with Euler transformation was used to estimate lower-bound total TCR beta diversity. Using fastp trimming at Q25 and MiXCR clonotype assembly, TCRdb reanalyzed the public sequencing data and kept in-frame beta chains. Rows are combined by CDR3 protein, so each entry shows the most common genes and DNA. These V and J calls rely on TCRdb rather than the paper's analysis. The sample table holds hundreds of thousands of distinct CDR3 sequences, of which about 45% were seen once. 15% to 20% of the sample goes to the ten largest clones.

The 40 or so donors, aged roughly 6 to 100 years, were systemically healthy Caucasian individuals from Russia. Ten milliliters of peripheral blood were collected from each donor into EDTA-treated Vacutainer tubes. Ficoll-Paque density-gradient centrifugation was used to isolate PBMCs, with at least 7 million per sample. Trizol reagent was used to extract total RNA from PBMCs, with at least 6 micrograms per sample. For every donor, an aliquot of PBMCs went through flow cytometry to measure the percentages of naive CD45RAhigh/CD27high T cells. The germline V gene specifies SQVTM as CDR1 and ANQGSEA as CDR2. The CDR3 runs 15 amino acids, cysteine and phenylalanine included. CDR3 DNA is the only sequence kept; it has 45 bases, read in frame from the first base. V is cut back by 6 bases and J by 11 bases, with 17 bases in the junction unmatched.

The sequence was collected from an elderly man in good health. The chain is made from TRBV29-1 and TRBJ2-5; 11 nucleotides in the junction match TRBD2. Sequencing input: blood. The CDR3 region has the sequence CSVRGLAAGYNEQYF. The nucleotides are TGCAGCGTCCGGGGACTAGCGGCAGGGTACAATGAGCAGTACTTC.